This entry features one T cell receptor beta chain sequence. The assay was immunoSEQ multiplex PCR, and TCRdb's table has in-frame clones only and misses some. The table has 12,000 to 15,000 clones, 65% to 85% seen once. The source of the sample is a study of T cells in localized non-small cell lung cancer. Per germline, CDR1 SGHTA and CDR2 FQGNSA. The CDR3 spans 18 residues. V trimming: 0 bases; J trimming: 5 bases; junction bases outside the gene matches: 11. The sequencing used peripheral blood, collected before any cancer treatment. The receptor comes from a female donor at least 60 years old with stage I squamous cell lung carcinoma. The rearrangement joins TRBV7-2 to TRBJ2-1; 9 bases match TRBD1. CDR3 nucleotides: TGTGCCAGCAGCTTAGCAGGGGCCGGACAGGGGAGCCACAATGAGCAGTTCTTC. Amino acid sequence: CASSLAGAGQGSHNEQFF.